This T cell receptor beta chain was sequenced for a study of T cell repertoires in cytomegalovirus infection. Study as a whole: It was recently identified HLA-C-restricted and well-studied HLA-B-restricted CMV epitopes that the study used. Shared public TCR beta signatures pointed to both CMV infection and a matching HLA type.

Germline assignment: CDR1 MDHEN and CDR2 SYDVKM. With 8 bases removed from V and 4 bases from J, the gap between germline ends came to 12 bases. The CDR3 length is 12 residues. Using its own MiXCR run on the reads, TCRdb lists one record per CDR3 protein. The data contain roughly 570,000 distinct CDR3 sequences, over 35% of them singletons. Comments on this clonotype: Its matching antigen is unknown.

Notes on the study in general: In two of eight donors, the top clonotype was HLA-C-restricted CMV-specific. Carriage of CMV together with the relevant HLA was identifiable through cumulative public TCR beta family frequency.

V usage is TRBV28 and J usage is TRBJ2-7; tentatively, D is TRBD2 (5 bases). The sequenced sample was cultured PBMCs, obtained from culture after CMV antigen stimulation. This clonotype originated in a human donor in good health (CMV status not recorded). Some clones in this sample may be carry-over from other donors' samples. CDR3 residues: CASRSPGYEQYF. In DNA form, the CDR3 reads TGTGCCAGCCGTTCACCGGGGTACGAGCAGTACTTC.